Shown below are 8 T cell receptor beta chains from a single sample sequenced in a study of a mutant IDH1 vaccine in newly diagnosed glioma. These TCRs are of unknown antigen specificity. Generated by immunoSEQ multiplex PCR, the TCRdb table keeps only in-frame clones and is missing some. The sample lists approximately 12,000 clones; 81% were seen once. Sample time point: week 47, end of study. With topical imiquimod, each dose of the vaccine consisted of 300 ug of mutant IDH1 20-mer peptide. The sequences come from PBMCs, collected from a glioma patient whose treatment included an IDH1 peptide vaccine. The receptors here all came from a man aged 25 to 45 with glioma.

In this sample, this clone turned up a few times. The chain has TRBV6-4 and TRBJ1-4; D is unclear. CDR1 MRHNA and CDR2 SNTAGT come from the germline V gene. Trimming stripped 6 bases from V and 4 bases from J, with 9 bases between. The CDR3 extends over 13 amino acids. CDR3 sequence (DNA): TGTGCCAGCAGACGGGGAAATAATGAAAAACTGTTTTTT. Translation gives CASRRGNNEKLFF.

V gene TRBV7-9 combines with J gene TRBJ2-3; 8 bases align to TRBD2. The germline V gene has CDR1 SEHNR and CDR2 FQNEAQ (reference sequence). This CDR3 spans 16 amino acids. V was clipped by 5 bases and J by 3 bases; unmatched bases: 10. CDR3 loop: CASSLTSGAGTDTQYF. For the CDR3, the DNA is TGTGCCAGCAGCCTCACTAGCGGAGCGGGGACAGATACGCAGTATTTT.

This clone was counted only a few times. The rearrangement uses TRBV5-1 and TRBJ1-1; 12 bases map to TRBD1. The ends lost 3 bases at V and 6 bases at J; junction bases unmatched: 6. Germline V gene data show CDR1 as SGHRS and CDR2 as YFSETQ. The CDR3 is 15 amino acids. CDR3 loop: CASSSPGQGASEAFF. CDR3 sequence (DNA): TGCGCCAGCAGCTCGCCGGGACAGGGGGCCTCTGAAGCTTTCTTT.

The chain links TRBV5-1 to TRBJ1-2, with no clear D. The CDR3 is 16 residues long. Germline V gene data show CDR1 as SGHRS and CDR2 as YFSETQ. Trimming pared 0 bases from V and 0 bases from J, leaving 12 bases between. CDR3 nucleotides: TGCGCCAGCAGCTTGGGAACGGCGGGGTCTAACTATGGCTACACCTTC. Its protein is CASSLGTAGSNYGYTF.

The chain links TRBV10-1 to TRBJ2-7, with unresolved D. Germline values: CDR1 WNHNN, CDR2 SYGVQD (reference sequence). Trimming shortened V by 2 bases and J by 5 bases, and 10 bases separated the two germline ends. This CDR3 has 13 residues. CDR3 in amino acids: CASSEASWDEQYF. DNA for the CDR3: TGCGCCAGCAGTGAGGCCTCGTGGGACGAGCAGTACTTC.

This sequence joins TRBV21-1 and TRBJ2-2; TRBD1, the table's D call, was not compared with the DNA. TRBV21-1 is described as a pseudogene. CDR3 length equals 18 residues. The DNA for the CDR3 is TGTGCCAGCAGCAAATCGGGACAGGGGACCCAGAACACCGGGGAGCTGTTTTTT. It yields the protein CASSKSGQGTQNTGELFF.

The chain uses TRBV11-2 and TRBJ1-1, with unresolved D. Germline V gives CDR1 SGHAT, CDR2 FQNNGV. There are 16 residues in the CDR3. Trimming removed 0 bases from V and 2 bases from J, with 13 bases in between. The CDR3 DNA follows: TGTGCCAGCAGCTTAGAAGCGGCGCCGGCAAACACTGAAGCTTTCTTT. Its translation: CASSLEAAPANTEAFF.

This chain links TRBV19 with TRBJ1-2; unclear D gene. The germline V gene has CDR1 LNHDA and CDR2 SQIVND (reference sequence). The length of the CDR3 is 13 residues. The V end lost 3 bases, the J end lost 1 base, and 6 bases lay between the germline ends. Here the CDR3 DNA reads TGTGCCAGTAGTATCGGCATTAACTATGGCTACACCTTC. Residues: CASSIGINYGYTF.